The 14 T cell receptor beta chains below were found in one sample sequenced in a study of cytomegalovirus exposure and HLA in healthy donors. Both 60 Vbeta primers and 13 Jbeta primers went into the PCR. The method was immunoSEQ multiplex PCR; TCRdb's version includes in-frame clones alone and lacks a portion of them. Of more than 60,000 clones listed, around four fifths are singletons. Sequenced input: PBMCs. Receptors were obtained from a male donor in good health and CMV-seropositive.

The genes are TRBV5-1 and TRBJ2-7, with a weak D call TRBD1 (7 bases). Germline CDR1 reads SGHRS; CDR2 reads YFSETQ. The CDR3 length is 15 residues. Trimming shortened V by 1 base and J by 7 bases, and 18 bases separated the two germline ends. CDR3 sequence (DNA): TGCGCCAGCAGCTTGACGCGGGACAGTTCGCGGGAGCAGTACTTC. This codes for CASSLTRDSSREQYF.

The J gene is TRBJ2-7, the V gene TRBV7-2; D unclear. The ends were cut back, 2 bases at V and 5 bases at J, with 13 bases in the middle. This CDR3 has 14 residues. Looked up from germline, CDR1 is SGHTA and CDR2 is FQGNSA. CDR3 loop: CASSLSPLADEQYF. The CDR3 DNA sequence: TGTGCCAGCAGCTTATCGCCTCTCGCGGACGAGCAGTACTTC.

The chain recombines TRBV2 with TRBJ2-7; D is unresolved. Between the trimmed V and J ends, which lost 7 bases and 4 bases, there was a span of 14 bases. Germline V CDR1 and CDR2: SNHLY, FYNNEI. This CDR3 region has 13 residues. The chain's CDR3 is CASKESPGYEQYF. CDR3 sequence (DNA): TGTGCCAGCAAGGAGTCCCCCGGATACGAGCAGTACTTC. Based on the CDR3 plus reference TRBV2 and TRBJ2-7, the full variable domain is EPEVTQTPSHQVTQMGQEVILRCVPISNHLYFYWYRQILGQKVEFLVSFYNNEISEKSEIFDDQFSVERPDGSNFTLKIRSTKLEDSAMYFCASKESPGYEQYFGPGTRLTVT.

On this clone itself: Distinct nucleotide sequences in the sample also encode this CDR3. The chain uses TRBV27 and TRBJ2-7; 9 nucleotides match TRBD1. Germline assignment: CDR1 MNHEY and CDR2 SMNVEV (reference sequence). This CDR3 comprises 14 residues. V trimming: 3 bases; J trimming: 3 bases; junction bases outside the gene matches: 3. The CDR3 reads CASSLGTGSYEQYF. The CDR3 DNA reads TGTGCCAGCAGTTTGGGGACAGGGAGCTACGAGCAGTACTTC.

The rearrangement joins TRBV30 to TRBJ1-1; D uncertain. Trimming removed 3 bases at V and 1 base at J, with 9 bases between. The CDR3 sequence is 13 residues long. Germline CDR1 reads GTSNPN; CDR2 reads SVGIG (reference sequence). The CDR3, as DNA: TGTGCCTGGAGCAGGCTCGCGAACACTGAAGCTTTCTTT. It translates to CAWSRLANTEAFF.

The CDR3 loop reads CASSYSSWNQPQHF. The CDR3 bases are TGTGCCAGCAGTTACTCGAGCTGGAATCAGCCCCAGCATTTT. The rearrangement links TRBV6-5 to TRBJ1-5; no reliable D call. Germline assignment: CDR1 MNHEY and CDR2 SVGAGI. The CDR3 totals 14 residues. Trimming removed 0 bases at V and 4 bases at J, with 7 bases between.

The chain couples TRBV14 to TRBJ2-7; 7 nucleotides align to TRBD1. The germline V gene has CDR1 SGHDN and CDR2 FVKESK. With V trimmed by 3 bases and J by 2 bases, 4 bases remained unmatched. This CDR3 is built from 14 residues. The CDR3 DNA is TGTGCCAGCAGCCAGGAGACAGGGACCTACGAGCAGTACTTC. It is translated as CASSQETGTYEQYF.

This rearrangement joins TRBV11-2 to TRBJ2-7, with 11 bases identical to TRBD1. In germline, CDR1 is SGHAT, CDR2 FQNNGV. Trimming at V came to 5 bases and at J to 4 bases, leaving 7 bases not matched to a gene. The CDR3 runs 15 residues. This CDR3 reads CASSLTGTGGYEQYF. CDR3 in DNA: TGTGCCAGCAGCCTAACCGGGACAGGGGGTTACGAGCAGTACTTC.

This chain connects TRBV28 to TRBJ1-2, with a tentative D call TRBD1 (5 bases). CDR1 is MDHEN, CDR2 SYDVKM, per germline. Deletions cut 3 bases from V and 4 bases from J, with 12 bases between. The CDR3 is 14 amino acids. The CDR3 bases are TGTGCCAGCAGTTTGGCAGGGCCCCCCTATGGCTACACCTTC. Translated, it gives CASSLAGPPYGYTF.

The V and J genes are TRBV11-3 and TRBJ1-4, with D uncertain. The V gene lost 1 base and the J gene lost 8 bases, with 11 bases spanning the gap. CDR1 SGHNT and CDR2 YENEEA come from the germline V gene. The CDR3 loop spans 14 amino acids. Here the CDR3 reads CASSLVFGREKLFF. The CDR3 DNA reads as TGTGCCAGCAGCTTAGTCTTCGGTCGGGAAAAACTGTTTTTT.

This clone has more than one count but fewer than ten. The J gene is TRBJ2-7, the V gene TRBV5-3; D perhaps matches TRBD1 (6 bases). TRBV5-3 is marked as an open reading frame, function uncertain. The CDR3 is made up of 13 amino acids. V shed 3 bases and J shed 5 bases, with 12 bases lying between them. The CDR3 DNA follows: TGTGCCAGAAGCTACCACAGGGACCACGAGCAGTACTTC. It specifies CARSYHRDHEQYF.

The chain recombines TRBV5-4 with TRBJ1-2; no reliable D call. Trimming shortened V by 4 bases and J by 5 bases, and 12 bases separated the two germline ends. The V gene's germline CDR1 is SGHNT and CDR2 YYREEE (reference sequence). This CDR3 comprises 13 residues. In DNA form, the CDR3 reads TGTGCCAGCAGCCGGGAGGACTTTTATGGCTACACCTTC. This codes for CASSREDFYGYTF.

The V and J genes are TRBV7-6 and TRBJ2-3; TRBD2 matches at 8 bases. Germline V gene lookup returns CDR1 SGHVS and CDR2 FNYEAQ. CDR3 length: 20 residues. Trimming took 7 bases from V and 0 from J; bases not matched to a gene: 21. The CDR3 DNA follows: TGTGCCAGCACCAAGGGGCGGGCGCGGGGGGAGATAACTAGCACAGATACGCAGTATTTT. The encoded protein is CASTKGRARGEITSTDTQYF.

The CDR3 spells CASSLLGETPYEQYF. CDR3 bases: TGCGCCAGCAGCCTTCTCGGGGAAACCCCCTACGAGCAGTACTTC. The rearrangement links TRBV5-1 to TRBJ2-7; a weak D match, TRBD2 (5 bases). The length of the CDR3 is 15 residues. V dropped 4 bases and J dropped 2 bases, with 16 bases sitting between them. Germline V CDR1 and CDR2: SGHRS, YFSETQ. Based on the CDR3 plus reference TRBV5-1 and TRBJ2-7, the full variable domain is KAGVTQTPRYLIKTRGQQVTLSCSPISGHRSVSWYQQTPGQGLQFLFEYFSETQRNKGNFPGRFSGRQFSNSRSEMNVSTLELGDSALYLCASSLLGETPYEQYFGPGTRLTVT.